This T cell receptor (beta chain) stems from a study of response to subunit inactivated influenza vaccine. TCRdb re-derived calls from the RT-PCR reads in MiXCR, one entry per CDR3 protein. The repertoire has hundreds of thousands of distinct CDR3 sequences, roughly 22% of them found once; the top ten carry around 10%. Overall study results and limits: Seasonal influenza vaccination, on each occasion, was suggested by the authors to recruit few new T cells.

With regard to this clonotype: Its specificity is not known.

Specimen: PBMCs from blood, collected about 20 months after vaccination. This sequence originates from a man aged 50-75 years who received an inactivated influenza vaccine.

DNA for the CDR3: TGTGCCAGCAGCAAGGTGGGGGACGGCTCCTACGAGCAGTACTTC. Its translation is CASSKVGDGSYEQYF. The chain joins TRBV9 to TRBJ2-7; perhaps D is TRBD1 or TRBD2 (5 bases each). The CDR3 has 15 residues. Deletions cut 4 bases from V and 0 bases from J, with 14 bases between. Germline V gene lookup returns CDR1 SGDLS and CDR2 YYNGEE.